This TCR beta chain derives from a study of spatial heterogeneity in lung cancer. Study overall: Consistently, beta-chain sequences turned up in larger numbers than alpha-chain sequences did. In the raw reads, each unique TCR and UMI combination was present more than ten times on average.

General study findings and limits: Tumor T cell coverage was estimated at around 7% for alpha and 13% for beta chains. The study found that expanded intratumoral alpha and beta TCR counts tracked tumor mutation counts.

This clonotype is judged medium-sized. Its antigen is unknown. There are 18 residues in the CDR3. The trim removed 3 bases at V and 3 bases at J, leaving 12 bases unmatched. Germline CDR1 DFQATT, CDR2 SNEGSKA (reference sequence). The time point was: sample taken at primary tumor resection. No cell sorting; template was whole RNA from tumor, lung tissue or PBMC. TCRdb passed the 5' RACE reads through MiXCR, listing each CDR3 protein once. The table has under 5,000 distinct CDR3 sequences, roughly 9.1% seen once; the top ten hold approximately 31%. This chain links TRBV20-1 with TRBJ2-7, with TRBD2 matching over 15 bases. The sample was lung tumor tissue, taken at surgery. The receptor's source is a male donor with early-stage non-small cell lung cancer. CDR3 loop: CSARDSGTSGRYLYEQYF. CDR3 in DNA: TGCAGTGCTAGGGATTCCGGGACTAGCGGGAGGTACCTCTACGAGCAGTACTTC.